This TCR beta chain comes out of a study of blood T cell repertoires in COVID-19 (dated by TCRdb to 2019 to 2021). As for the study more broadly: Collaborator samples came from the United States, Italy and Spain and covered acute and convalescent phases of COVID-19. The material from the prospective study consisted of cDNA or gDNA derived from T cells, B-cell-depleted T cells, or PBMCs. The samples were drawn from the first 160 participants of the ongoing ImmuneRACE study and from 1,254 subjects provided by 6 global collaborators. Sample metadata almost always included a de-identified subject ID, COVID-19 status, age in years and sex. Subjects who had been exposed to COVID-19, were actively infected with it, or had recovered from it provided the deeply sampled blood TCRbeta repertoires that made up the dataset. Where available, HLA class I and class II types were obtained from metadata supplied by the sample provider rather than from assay-based typing. The repertoires were made available in a free public database intended to serve as a resource for research on the immune response to SARS-CoV-2. Beyond this particular receptor, the publication reports: The quantity of clinical and demographic metadata differed by source and by participant and was supplied without curation.

The collaborating institutions used their own protocols to collect whole blood in K2EDTA tubes. For TCRbeta analysis, collaborator samples were shipped as frozen whole blood, as isolated PBMCs, or as DNA extracted from either sample type. For this clone: No antigen is known for it. No quality values exist for individual bases; no much larger clone is one base distant.

TCRbeta CDR3 regions were amplified from genomic DNA by means of the immunoSEQ Assay, a bias-controlled multiplex PCR. The paper's processing steps were these. The number of nucleated cells in each sample was estimated from the amplification of reference gene primers within the assay. To quantify the absolute abundance of each unique TCRbeta CDR3 rearrangement, sequence reads were collapsed and filtered. Productive Simpson clonality was computed per sample as the square root of Simpson's diversity index over productive rearrangements. TCRdb took this table from immuneACCESS and kept in-frame rearrangements with V and J called. Such tables lack part of the clones; where checked against another copy, unresolved V genes explain under half of the gap, and the rest is unexplained. The D gene and trimming were derived from the DNA, and the V and J assignments and clone size from that table. The sample table lists about 140,000 clones, over 75% of them with a count of one. 2.5% to 3% of the sample is taken by the ten largest.

The CDR3 measures 13 amino acids from cysteine to phenylalanine. The CDR3 DNA has 39 bases and is translated from base 1. The receptor was derived from a man aged 45 to 65 with acute or convalescent COVID-19. The V and J genes are TRBV21-1 and TRBJ2-7; TRBD2, as called in the table, went unchecked against the DNA. TRBV21-1 is tagged as a pseudogene. Specimen: peripheral blood. The DNA sequence is as follows: TGTGCCAGCAGTCTCGGGAGCTCCTACGAGCAGTACTTC. This encodes CASSLGSSYEQYF.